The clone carrying this T cell receptor beta chain has more than one count but fewer than ten. The antigen is undetermined. This sample was included in a study of cytomegalovirus exposure and HLA in healthy donors. Study-level results: Associated with cytomegalovirus, according to the listing, were 150 to 200 TCR beta chains. In vitro data verified three CMV-associated chains as specific for CMV antigens.

V shed 5 bases and J 8 bases; nucleotides not matched to a gene: 12. Germline V gene data show CDR1 as SEHNR and CDR2 as FQNEAQ (reference sequence). This CDR3 has 15 residues. Primers: 60 Vbeta forward and 13 Jbeta reverse. Measured with immunoSEQ multiplex PCR; TCRdb has only the in-frame clones, and not every one. Of about 190,000 clones listed, over 70% are singletons. V and J are TRBV7-9 and TRBJ1-2; 9 nucleotides match TRBD1. The sequence was obtained from a young man in good health and CMV-seronegative. The material sequenced was PBMCs. CDR3 residues: CASSTSDRGERGYTF. The DNA for the CDR3 is TGTGCCAGCAGCACCTCGGACAGGGGAGAACGCGGCTACACCTTC.